These 7 T cell receptor beta chains originate from one sample sequenced in a study of graft-versus-host responses after intestinal transplantation. Libraries were prepared by immunoSEQ multiplex PCR; TCRdb keeps only in-frame clonotypes and omits some of them. The table includes 77,000 or so clones, about 90% detected once. The source material was PBMCs, sampled 98 days after intestinal transplantation. These receptors all stem from a human patient who received an intestinal transplant, so some T cells may come from the graft donor.

The chain joins TRBV2 to TRBJ2-1; D ambiguous. This CDR3 has 11 amino acids. V was shortened by 5 bases and J by 8 bases, with 7 bases between the two germline ends. Germline-derived CDR1 and CDR2 are SNHLY and FYNNEI. The CDR3 region is CASSPYYEQFF. The DNA for the CDR3 is TGTGCCAGCAGTCCTTACTATGAGCAGTTCTTC.

This clone was detected once. The rearrangement links TRBV18 to TRBJ1-2, with TRBD1 identical over 9 bases. Germline V gene data show CDR1 as KGHSH and CDR2 as LQKENI. V lost 3 bases, J lost 8 bases, and 10 bases stayed unmatched. The CDR3 consists of 15 residues. CDR3 amino acids: CASSPSPGTGIGYTF. The CDR3 DNA follows: TGTGCCAGCTCACCCTCTCCCGGGACAGGGATCGGCTACACCTTC.

This chain joins TRBV30 and TRBJ2-5; D call uncertain. The J call may be in error: the DNA end matches TRBJ2-7 better. The CDR3 sequence is 15 residues long. In germline, CDR1 is GTSNPN, CDR2 SVGIG (reference sequence). CDR3 coding DNA: TGTGCCTGGAGTTCCACCCCCATGGGGACCTACGAGCAGTACTTC. It encodes CAWSSTPMGTYEQYF.

This sequence joins TRBV13 and TRBJ2-1; D is undetermined. The CDR3 extends over 15 amino acids. CDR1 and CDR2 (germline): PRHDT, FYEKMQ (reference sequence). Trimming cost V 4 bases and J 1 base, with 11 bases left between them. The CDR3 bases are TGTGCCAGCAGCTCCCGTGGAGTTTCCTACAATGAGCAGTTCTTC. This encodes CASSSRGVSYNEQFF.

V usage is TRBV5-1 and J usage is TRBJ2-3; TRBD1 agrees at 8 bases. The germline V gene encodes CDR1 SGHRS and CDR2 YFSETQ. After removal of 4 bases from V and 3 bases from J, the junction contained 10 bases not matched to a gene. The CDR3 runs to 16 residues. The CDR3 coding sequence is TGCGCCAGCAGCGCCCAAAGGGACAGGAGGACAGATACGCAGTATTTT. This gives the protein CASSAQRDRRTDTQYF.

The chain uses TRBV19 and TRBJ2-7; tentatively, D is TRBD1 or TRBD2 (6 bases each). The germline gives CDR1 LNHDA, CDR2 SQIVND (reference sequence). Between the trimmed V and J ends, which lost 6 bases and 3 bases, there was a span of 12 bases. The CDR3 runs 13 residues. CDR3 in DNA: TGTGCCAGTAGGATGAGGGGGGACTACGAGCAGTACTTC. Residues: CASRMRGDYEQYF.

V is TRBV4-1 and J is TRBJ2-7, with D perhaps matching TRBD2 (6 bases). In germline, CDR1 is MGHRA, CDR2 YSYEKL. The CDR3 sequence is 14 residues long. Trimming removed 4 bases from V and 6 bases from J, with 16 bases in between. DNA of the CDR3: TGCGCCAGCAGCCCAGAGGCCCCGGGAGTCGAGCAGTACTTC. Its protein is CASSPEAPGVEQYF.